The sequence of this T cell receptor beta chain was determined in a study of T cell responses to AZD1222 COVID-19 vaccine. General study results and limits: At baseline, just five to seven AZD1222 recipients tested seropositive. Repertoire sampling was restricted to post-peak T cell response timepoints.

Notes on this clone: Its antigen remains unidentified.

Only in-frame clones appear in the TCRdb table, and some are missing; sequencing was by immunoSEQ multiplex PCR. This sample carries approximately 110,000 clones, around 82% of them seen once, and the ten largest clones take around 6.2%. This receptor was taken from an adult in good health. Sequences were derived from peripheral blood, sampled on day 0 of AZD1222 vaccination.

As DNA, the CDR3 is TGCAGCGCACTAGCGGGGGTACCTTACGAGCAGTACTTC. Translated: CSALAGVPYEQYF. The chain combines TRBV29-1 with TRBJ2-7; 11 bases agree with TRBD2. Looked up from germline, CDR1 is SQVTM and CDR2 is ANQGSEA. The CDR3 is made up of 13 amino acids. V lost 7 bases and J lost 4; bases outside the gene matches: 6.